A single sample gave rise to the 30 T cell receptor beta chains below, sequenced in a study of early T cells in non-severe SARS-CoV-2 infection. From the 5' RACE reads, TCRdb called clonotypes with MiXCR, one entry per CDR3 protein. The sample has 75,000 to 100,000 distinct CDR3 sequences, under 15% seen once; the top ten hold less than 7%. Material: whole blood. Receptors were obtained from an adult who was a healthcare worker with PCR-confirmed SARS-CoV-2 infection or an uninfected control (not recorded which).

This clonotype came up many times. This chain links TRBV20-1 with TRBJ2-7; possible D gene TRBD1, 6 bases. This CDR3 is built from 14 residues. V shed 3 bases and J shed 7 bases, with 19 bases lying between them. In germline, CDR1 is DFQATT, CDR2 SNEGSKA (reference sequence). CDR3 sequence: CSARDSDYRGEQYF. The DNA of the CDR3 is TGCAGTGCTAGGGACAGTGATTATCGAGGGGAGCAGTACTTC.

This clonotype came up a few times. Here the CDR3 reads CASSSVRGNQPQHF. The CDR3 bases are TGTGCCAGCAGTTCCGTACGGGGGAATCAGCCCCAGCATTTT. J is TRBJ1-5 and V is TRBV12-3 or TRBV12-4; weak D call: TRBD1 (5 bases). Trimming removed 4 bases at V and 4 bases at J, with 11 bases between. The CDR3 spans 14 residues.

The chain is built from TRBV20-1 and TRBJ2-1; TRBD2 is a possible D gene (7 bases). The germline V gene has CDR1 DFQATT and CDR2 SNEGSKA (reference sequence). V was clipped by 5 bases and J by 5 bases, with 13 bases between them. The CDR3 has 13 residues. CDR3 region: CSASGDYHNEQFF. CDR3 DNA sequence: TGCAGTGCTTCAGGGGACTACCACAATGAGCAGTTCTTC.

V gene TRBV2 combines with J gene TRBJ1-5; D is perhaps TRBD1 (5 bases). V was shortened by 2 bases and J by 7 bases, with 12 bases between the two germline ends. The CDR3 sequence is 14 residues long. Germline V lookup: CDR1 SNHLY, CDR2 FYNNEI. The CDR3 spells CASSESFGGQPQHF. In DNA, the CDR3 is TGTGCCAGCAGTGAAAGCTTTGGGGGACAGCCCCAGCATTTT.

This clonotype was recorded at least ten times. The rearrangement links TRBV20-1 to TRBJ2-7; TRBD1 agrees at 8 bases. V dropped 4 bases and J dropped 2; count of bases not matched to a gene: 7. The CDR3 is made up of 14 amino acids. Germline V gives CDR1 DFQATT, CDR2 SNEGSKA (reference sequence). CDR3 coding DNA: TGCAGTGCTAACGCTGGGACAGGTGCCTACGAGCAGTACTTC. This gives the protein CSANAGTGAYEQYF.

The chain carries TRBV6-2 or TRBV6-3 and TRBJ1-1; a weak D match, TRBD1 (5 bases). CDR3 length: 13 residues. Trimming took off 2 bases at V and 4 bases at J, with 8 bases between the two ends. Germline values: CDR1 MNHEY, CDR2 SVGEGT. The CDR3 is CASSYAGITEAFF. As DNA, the CDR3 is TGTGCCAGCAGTTACGCAGGGATCACTGAAGCTTTCTTT.

In this sample, this clonotype turned up a few times. The chain links TRBV7-6 to TRBJ2-2; no firm D call. Germline values: CDR1 SGHVS, CDR2 FNYEAQ. Between the trimmed V and J ends, which lost 2 bases and 1 base, there was a span of 11 bases. This CDR3 comprises 16 residues. The DNA for the CDR3 is TGTGCCAGCAGCTTAATGGTGGGCGGGAACACCGGGGAGCTGTTTTTT. Translated, it gives CASSLMVGGNTGELFF.

The genes are TRBV14 and TRBJ2-2; D not resolved. V was trimmed by 5 bases and J by 7 bases, leaving 11 bases between them. The CDR3 has 13 residues. Germline values: CDR1 SGHDN, CDR2 FVKESK. The CDR3 loop is CASSSRINGELFF. CDR3 nucleotides: TGTGCCAGCAGCTCCCGAATCAACGGGGAGCTGTTTTTT.

This clonotype has a single count. The rearrangement links TRBV28 to TRBJ2-7, with D possibly being TRBD1 (6 bases). The germline V gene encodes CDR1 MDHEN and CDR2 SYDVKM. The CDR3 loop spans 16 amino acids. V was cut by 8 bases and J by 4 bases, with 24 bases left in between. In nucleotides, the CDR3 is TGTGCCAGCTTTGGGACAAAAGCGGTCCCATCGTACGAGCAGTACTTC. It is translated as CASFGTKAVPSYEQYF.

This clonotype was seen only a few times. J is TRBJ1-4 and V is TRBV3-1; the D gene is possibly TRBD1 (5 bases). The germline V and J ends were trimmed by 5 bases and 4 bases, with 8 bases remaining between them. The CDR3 is 13 amino acids. Per germline, CDR1 LGHDT and CDR2 YNNKEL (reference sequence). The CDR3 here is CASSEGLNEKLFF. The CDR3 bases are TGTGCCAGCAGCGAGGGACTTAATGAAAAACTGTTTTTT.

This clonotype was recorded at least ten times. The chain recombines TRBV7-9 with TRBJ2-3; TRBD2 agrees at 13 bases. With 4 bases clipped from V and 6 bases from J, the junction kept 10 bases outside the gene matches. The CDR3 runs to 17 residues. The V gene's germline CDR1 is SEHNR and CDR2 FQNEAQ (reference sequence). The CDR3 spells CASSSRTSGRGGDTQYF. The CDR3 bases are TGTGCCAGCAGCTCCCGGACTAGCGGGAGAGGGGGGGATACGCAGTATTTT. Supplemented by reference TRBV7-9 and TRBJ2-3, the full variable domain reads DTGVSQNPRHKITKRGQNVTFRCDPISEHNRLYWYRQTLGQGPEFLTYFQNEAQLEKSRLLSDRFSAERPKGSFSTLEIQRTEQGDSAMYLCASSSRTSGRGGDTQYFGPGTRLTVL.

The table lists this clonotype with a few counts. The CDR3 reads CSALGIRQALSKPYEQYF. In DNA form, the CDR3 reads TGCAGCGCCCTGGGGATAAGACAGGCCCTATCCAAACCCTACGAGCAGTACTTC. This chain connects TRBV29-1 to TRBJ2-7; D is perhaps TRBD1 (6 bases). The germline V gene has CDR1 SQVTM and CDR2 ANQGSEA. V gave up 7 bases and J gave up 2 bases, with 30 bases separating them. The CDR3 totals 18 residues.

The chain links TRBV20-1 to TRBJ2-2, with D perhaps TRBD1 (5 bases). The CDR3 has 12 residues. V gave up 3 bases and J gave up 3 bases, with 5 bases separating them. The germline gives CDR1 DFQATT, CDR2 SNEGSKA (reference sequence). The DNA for the CDR3 is TGCAGTGCTAGCAGGGACACCGGGGAGCTGTTTTTT. This gives the protein CSASRDTGELFF.

V and J are TRBV6-6 and TRBJ2-2; 7 bases match TRBD1. This CDR3 spans 13 amino acids. Germline V CDR1 and CDR2: MNHNY, SVGAGI (reference sequence). With 8 bases clipped from V and 4 bases from J, the junction kept 4 bases outside the gene matches. As DNA, the CDR3 is TGTGCCAGCCAACAGGGGACCACCGGGGAGCTGTTTTTT. Its protein product is CASQQGTTGELFF.

J is TRBJ2-2 and V is TRBV19; 12 positions agree with TRBD2. This CDR3 has 16 residues. Germline CDR1 and CDR2: LNHDA and SQIVND (reference sequence). The V gene end was trimmed by 9 bases and the J gene end by 4 bases; junction bases not matched to a gene: 9. Here the CDR3 DNA reads TGTGCCAGACGTCTAGCGGGAGGGCCCTGCACCGGGGAGCTGTTTTTT. Translated, it gives CARRLAGGPCTGELFF.

The chain joins TRBV9 to TRBJ2-5; TRBD2 aligns across 7 bases. The J segment lost 1 base and the V segment lost 3 bases, leaving 3 bases of the junction unmatched. The CDR3 has 14 amino acids. Germline V CDR1 and CDR2: SGDLS, YYNGEE. CDR3 region: CASSGGGGQETQYF. The CDR3 DNA is TGTGCCAGCAGCGGAGGCGGGGGCCAAGAGACCCAGTACTTC.

This clonotype has ten or more counts. J is TRBJ2-3 and V is TRBV7-9; D gene ambiguous. CDR1 is SEHNR, CDR2 FQNEAQ, per germline (reference sequence). V dropped 4 bases and J dropped 4 bases, with 0 bases sitting between them. The CDR3 is 10 residues long. The CDR3 DNA follows: TGTGCCAGCAGCTCAGATACGCAGTATTTT. Its translation is CASSSDTQYF. The full variable domain, completed using reference TRBV7-9 and TRBJ2-3, is DTGVSQNPRHKITKRGQNVTFRCDPISEHNRLYWYRQTLGQGPEFLTYFQNEAQLEKSRLLSDRFSAERPKGSFSTLEIQRTEQGDSAMYLCASSSDTQYFGPGTRLTVL.

This clonotype was counted a few times. The genes are TRBV12-3 or TRBV12-4 and TRBJ1-1, with a possible D match to TRBD1 (5 bases). The V gene lost 5 bases and the J gene lost 3 bases, with 10 bases spanning the gap. The CDR3 consists of 13 residues. The CDR3 bases are TGTGCCAGCAGTGCTAGGGGATACACTGAAGCTTTCTTT. Amino acid sequence: CASSARGYTEAFF.

This clonotype was recorded many times. The chain joins TRBV4-3 to TRBJ2-3; 8 nucleotides match TRBD2. Germline CDR1 and CDR2: LGHNA and YSLEER. CDR3 size: 17 residues. J was trimmed by 4 bases and V by 0 bases; bases with no gene match: 9. The CDR3 DNA sequence: TGCGCCAGCAGCCAAGATTACGACCGGGAGGGCCCAGATACGCAGTATTTT. Amino acids: CASSQDYDREGPDTQYF.

This clonotype was picked up one time. The chain employs TRBV28 and TRBJ2-7; maybe TRBD2 (5 bases). V dropped 6 bases and J dropped 9 bases, with 18 bases sitting between them. The CDR3 covers 13 residues. Germline V lookup: CDR1 MDHEN, CDR2 SYDVKM. As DNA, the CDR3 is TGTGCCAGCAGGGACGGGATTGCTGCGGGGCAGTACTTC. Protein product: CASRDGIAAGQYF.

The V gene is TRBV20-1, the J gene TRBJ2-1; 10 bases agree with TRBD2. The germline gives CDR1 DFQATT, CDR2 SNEGSKA (reference sequence). With V trimmed by 3 bases and J by 7 bases, 6 bases remained unmatched. The length of the CDR3 is 14 residues. CDR3: CSASLSGRMNEQFF. In nucleotides, the CDR3 is TGCAGTGCTAGTCTTAGCGGGAGGATGAATGAGCAGTTCTTC.

This clonotype was detected ten times or more. In nucleotides, the CDR3 is TGTGCCAGCAGCCCCGGGACCGCGAGGGAGCAGTACTTC. It yields the protein CASSPGTAREQYF. The rearrangement links TRBV14 to TRBJ2-7, with D perhaps being TRBD1 or TRBD2 (5 bases each). This CDR3 spans 13 amino acids. V was clipped by 4 bases and J by 7 bases, with 14 bases between them. Germline values: CDR1 SGHDN, CDR2 FVKESK.

The chain couples TRBV7-2 to TRBJ2-7; D call uncertain. V was trimmed by 5 bases and J by 0 bases, leaving 11 bases between them. The CDR3 loop spans 14 amino acids. The germline V gene has CDR1 SGHTA and CDR2 FQGNSA. CDR3 protein: CASSPLSSSYEQYF. CDR3 bases: TGTGCCAGCAGCCCGCTAAGCTCCTCCTACGAGCAGTACTTC.

This clonotype was seen a few times. The V and J genes are TRBV12-3 or TRBV12-4 and TRBJ2-1, with D possibly being TRBD1 or TRBD2 (5 bases each). The CDR3 covers 14 residues. Between the trimmed V and J ends, which lost 7 bases and 0 bases, there was a span of 10 bases. The chain's CDR3 is CASTLGDSYNEQFF. The CDR3 DNA is TGTGCCAGCACCCTGGGGGACTCCTACAATGAGCAGTTCTTC.

This clonotype appeared a few times. The V call is TRBV6-2 or TRBV6-3, the J call TRBJ2-7; D may match TRBD1 or TRBD2 (5 bases each). The CDR3 sequence is 11 residues long. With 9 bases removed from V and 5 bases from J, the gap between germline ends came to 11 bases. CDR1 is MNHEY, CDR2 SVGEGT, per germline. Here the CDR3 reads CASLQEDEQYF. In DNA, the CDR3 is TGTGCCAGTCTACAGGAGGACGAGCAGTACTTC.

A few counts support this clonotype. V and J are TRBV6-6 and TRBJ2-6; D remains ambiguous. V shed 5 bases and J shed 1 base, with 12 bases lying between them. Per germline, CDR1 MNHNY and CDR2 SVGAGI (reference sequence). The CDR3 is 16 residues long. In DNA, the CDR3 is TGTGCCAGCAGTCCCTCCACAGTGTCTGGGGCCAACGTCCTGACTTTC. Its protein is CASSPSTVSGANVLTF.

There are a few counts of this clonotype. The chain recombines TRBV28 with TRBJ2-2; a possible D gene is TRBD1 (6 bases). Trimming removed 8 bases from V and 0 bases from J, with 10 bases in between. The CDR3 has 14 residues. CDR1 and CDR2 from the germline V gene are MDHEN and SYDVKM. This CDR3 is CASLGGTNTGELFF. CDR3 nucleotides: TGTGCCAGCTTAGGGGGTACGAACACCGGGGAGCTGTTTTTT.

The J gene is TRBJ2-1, the V gene TRBV10-3; possible D gene TRBD1, 5 bases. Germline V gene sequence: CDR1 ENHRY, CDR2 SYGVKD. V was cut by 10 bases and J by 5 bases, with 9 bases left in between. CDR3 length: 11 amino acids. CDR3 coding DNA: TGTGCCAATAGGGGAAACAATGAGCAGTTCTTC. Translating it yields CANRGNNEQFF.

The V and J genes are TRBV4-1 and TRBJ1-6; TRBD1 matches at 8 bases. V lost 3 bases, J lost 5 bases, and 3 bases stayed unmatched. Per the germline V gene, CDR1 is MGHRA and CDR2 is YSYEKL. The CDR3 has 15 amino acids. Here the CDR3 DNA reads TGCGCCAGCAGCCAGAGACAGGGGAATAATTCACCCCTCCACTTT. It encodes CASSQRQGNNSPLHF.

This clonotype was observed a handful of times. The chain links TRBV2 to TRBJ2-4, with no clear D. Germline V gives CDR1 SNHLY, CDR2 FYNNEI. V was trimmed by 8 bases and J by 16 bases, leaving 12 bases between them. The CDR3 runs to 9 residues. CDR3 bases: TGTGCCAGCGGCCCGCTCCAATACTTC. Translating gives CASGPLQYF.